These T cell receptor beta chains were read from a single sample in a study of sequential checkpoint blockade in melanoma. Produced via immunoSEQ multiplex PCR; TCRdb's table is partial and in-frame only. The data show fewer than 11,000 clones, less than 80% seen once. Sample: CD8+ T cells sorted from blood (inferred from file names), taken from a patient given nivolumab and ipilimumab in sequence. The receptors come from a human donor with melanoma. The CDR3 runs from the conserved cysteine through the conserved F or W. Fields, in order: clone size, D gene, J gene, V gene, CDR3 length, CDR3 protein, CDR3 DNA. The D gene is left open where the match is weak. Size is stated for part of the rows, as once, few or many counts, or as a class when the clone is expanded.

abundance: -
d_gene: TRBD1
j_gene: TRBJ2-7
v_gene: TRBV29-1
len: 13
CDR3aa: CSVWTGEGYEQYF
CDR3nt: TGCAGCGTGTGGACAGGGGAAGGGTACGAGCAGTACTTC

abundance: -
d_gene: -
j_gene: TRBJ2-7
v_gene: TRBV7-3
len: 13
CDR3aa: CASSLYPQWEQYF
CDR3nt: TGTGCCAGCAGCTTATACCCCCAGTGGGAGCAGTACTTC

abundance: -
d_gene: TRBD1
j_gene: TRBJ2-7
v_gene: TRBV7-9
len: 15
CDR3aa: CASSLGRQGVYEQYF
CDR3nt: TGTGCCAGCAGCTTAGGGAGACAGGGCGTCTACGAGCAGTACTTC

abundance: -
d_gene: TRBD1
j_gene: TRBJ2-7
v_gene: TRBV2
len: 15
CDR3aa: CASRSTGTGGYEQYF
CDR3nt: TGTGCCAGCAGATCTACCGGGACAGGGGGGTACGAGCAGTACTTC

abundance: -
d_gene: TRBD2
j_gene: TRBJ2-7
v_gene: TRBV18
len: 16
CDR3aa: CASSPQASGRSYEQYF
CDR3nt: TGTGCCAGCTCACCGCAGGCTAGCGGGAGGTCCTACGAGCAGTACTTC

abundance: -
d_gene: TRBD2
j_gene: TRBJ2-1
v_gene: TRBV7-3
len: 18
CDR3aa: CASSLNAGLAGAYNEQFF
CDR3nt: TGTGCCAGCAGCTTAAATGCGGGACTAGCGGGGGCTTACAATGAGCAGTTCTTC

abundance: medium-sized
d_gene: TRBD1
j_gene: TRBJ2-5
v_gene: TRBV10-3
len: 13
CDR3aa: CAISRDSQETQYF
CDR3nt: TGTGCCATCAGTAGGGACAGCCAAGAGACCCAGTACTTC

abundance: -
d_gene: TRBD1
j_gene: TRBJ1-2
v_gene: TRBV19
len: 13
CDR3aa: CASSWGQGYGYTF
CDR3nt: TGTGCCAGTAGTTGGGGACAGGGGTATGGCTACACCTTC

abundance: few
d_gene: TRBD2
j_gene: TRBJ2-1
v_gene: TRBV4-1
len: 14
CDR3aa: CASSQGLAGDEQFF
CDR3nt: TGCGCCAGCAGCCAAGGTCTAGCGGGGGATGAGCAGTTCTTC

abundance: -
d_gene: -
j_gene: TRBJ2-7
v_gene: TRBV7-3
len: 18
CDR3aa: CASSSHVDGLDFSYEQYF
CDR3nt: TGTGCCAGCAGTTCCCACGTCGACGGCCTTGACTTCTCCTACGAGCAGTACTTC

abundance: -
d_gene: TRBD1
j_gene: TRBJ2-6
v_gene: TRBV5-1
len: 19
CDR3aa: CASSLVVTGESSGANVLTF
CDR3nt: TGCGCCAGCAGCTTGGTGGTGACAGGGGAAAGTTCTGGGGCCAACGTCCTGACTTTC

abundance: -
d_gene: TRBD2
j_gene: TRBJ2-7
v_gene: TRBV7-6
len: 16
CDR3aa: CASSLGRLAGPYEQYF
CDR3nt: TGTGCCAGCAGCTTAGGTCGACTAGCGGGACCCTACGAGCAGTACTTC

abundance: -
d_gene: -
j_gene: TRBJ2-7
v_gene: TRBV5-1
len: 16
CDR3aa: CASSLGSAPSSYEQYF
CDR3nt: TGCGCCAGCAGCCTCGGATCGGCGCCTAGCTCCTACGAGCAGTACTTC

abundance: -
d_gene: -
j_gene: TRBJ2-2
v_gene: TRBV12-5
len: 13
CDR3aa: CASGFGNTGELFF
CDR3nt: TGTGCTAGTGGTTTCGGGAACACCGGGGAGCTGTTTTTT

abundance: -
d_gene: TRBD2
j_gene: TRBJ2-1
v_gene: TRBV19
len: 15
CDR3aa: CASSRSLAGANEQFF
CDR3nt: TGTGCCAGTAGCAGGTCCCTAGCGGGAGCGAATGAGCAGTTCTTC

abundance: few
d_gene: -
j_gene: TRBJ2-1
v_gene: TRBV29-1
len: 10
CDR3aa: CSVGAVEQFF
CDR3nt: TGCAGCGTTGGGGCAGTAGAGCAGTTCTTC

abundance: few
d_gene: TRBD1
j_gene: TRBJ2-2
v_gene: TRBV27
len: 15
CDR3aa: CASSTRDRGFEELFF
CDR3nt: TGTGCCAGCAGTACCCGGGACAGGGGGTTTGAGGAGCTGTTTTTT

abundance: -
d_gene: -
j_gene: TRBJ2-3
v_gene: TRBV9
len: 12
CDR3aa: CASSANADTQYF
CDR3nt: TGTGCCAGCAGCGCCAATGCAGATACGCAGTATTTT

abundance: -
d_gene: -
j_gene: TRBJ2-7
v_gene: TRBV7-9
len: 13
CDR3aa: CASSLSGSYEQYF
CDR3nt: TGTGCCAGCAGCCTCTCGGGATCCTACGAGCAGTACTTC

abundance: -
d_gene: TRBD2
j_gene: TRBJ2-2
v_gene: TRBV6-4
len: 16
CDR3aa: CASSREGLAGSGELFF
CDR3nt: TGTGCCAGCAGCCGCGAAGGACTAGCGGGCTCCGGGGAGCTGTTTTTT

abundance: -
d_gene: TRBD1
j_gene: TRBJ2-4
v_gene: TRBV2
len: 18
CDR3aa: CATKSDRGSSIAKNIQYF
CDR3nt: TGTGCCACAAAGAGTGACAGGGGGTCTTCAATAGCCAAAAACATTCAGTACTTC

abundance: -
d_gene: -
j_gene: TRBJ2-7
v_gene: TRBV7-2
len: 13
CDR3aa: CASSPRVAYEQYF
CDR3nt: TGTGCCAGCAGCCCCCGAGTAGCCTACGAGCAGTACTTC

abundance: -
d_gene: -
j_gene: TRBJ2-2
v_gene: TRBV16
len: 17
CDR3aa: CASSHAPPGWRTGELFF
CDR3nt: TGTGCCAGCAGCCACGCCCCTCCGGGGTGGCGCACCGGGGAGCTGTTTTTT

abundance: -
d_gene: TRBD2
j_gene: TRBJ2-7
v_gene: TRBV7-2
len: 15
CDR3aa: CASSERGQSSYEQYF
CDR3nt: TGTGCCAGCAGCGAGCGGGGCCAAAGCTCCTACGAGCAGTACTTC

abundance: -
d_gene: -
j_gene: TRBJ2-3
v_gene: TRBV9
len: 13
CDR3aa: CASSVLSTDTQYF
CDR3nt: TGTGCCAGCAGCGTACTTAGCACAGATACGCAGTATTTT

abundance: -
d_gene: -
j_gene: TRBJ2-7
v_gene: TRBV7-8
len: 12
CDR3aa: CASSRGPYEQYF
CDR3nt: TGTGCCAGCAGCCGCGGGCCCTACGAGCAGTACTTC

abundance: few
d_gene: -
j_gene: TRBJ1-5
v_gene: TRBV30
len: 13
CDR3aa: CAWSVSVSQPQHF
CDR3nt: TGTGCCTGGAGTGTATCGGTGTCTCAGCCCCAGCATTTT

abundance: -
d_gene: TRBD2
j_gene: TRBJ2-1
v_gene: TRBV27
len: 17
CDR3aa: CASSKTSGKKTYNEQFF
CDR3nt: TGTGCCAGCAGTAAAACCAGCGGGAAAAAGACCTACAATGAGCAGTTCTTC

abundance: -
d_gene: TRBD1
j_gene: TRBJ2-5
v_gene: TRBV7-2
len: 14
CDR3aa: CASSPYRGGETQYF
CDR3nt: TGTGCCAGCAGCCCATACAGGGGTGGGGAGACCCAGTACTTC

abundance: -
d_gene: -
j_gene: TRBJ2-7
v_gene: TRBV27
len: 13
CDR3aa: CASSLGGNDEQYF
CDR3nt: TGTGCCAGCAGCTTAGGCGGGAATGACGAGCAGTACTTC

abundance: few
d_gene: TRBD1
j_gene: TRBJ1-1
v_gene: TRBV7-2
len: 15
CDR3aa: CASSLRPTGGRKAFF
CDR3nt: TGTGCCAGCAGCTTAAGGCCCACAGGGGGTAGAAAAGCTTTCTTT

abundance: -
d_gene: TRBD2
j_gene: TRBJ2-7
v_gene: TRBV6-5
len: 15
CDR3aa: CASSYSGEGPYEQYF
CDR3nt: TGTGCCAGCAGTTACTCCGGGGAGGGGCCCTACGAGCAGTACTTC

abundance: -
d_gene: -
j_gene: TRBJ2-3
v_gene: TRBV11-2
len: 14
CDR3aa: CASSLGRAADTQYF
CDR3nt: TGTGCCAGCAGCTTAGGGAGGGCGGCAGATACGCAGTATTTT

abundance: once
d_gene: -
j_gene: TRBJ1-1
v_gene: TRBV6-5
len: 15
CDR3aa: CASSPSWGVNTEAFF
CDR3nt: TGTGCCAGCAGCCCTAGCTGGGGGGTGAACACTGAAGCTTTCTTT

abundance: few
d_gene: -
j_gene: TRBJ1-2
v_gene: TRBV19
len: 14
CDR3aa: CASIGQSTNYGYTF
CDR3nt: TGTGCCAGTATTGGCCAGTCCACTAACTATGGCTACACCTTC

abundance: -
d_gene: TRBD1
j_gene: TRBJ1-3
v_gene: TRBV9
len: 16
CDR3aa: CASSVGQLSSGNTIYF
CDR3nt: TGTGCCAGCAGCGTGGGACAGTTAAGCTCTGGAAACACCATATATTTT

abundance: -
d_gene: -
j_gene: TRBJ1-3
v_gene: TRBV6-5
len: 13
CDR3aa: CASSVSLGNTIYF
CDR3nt: TGTGCCAGCTCCGTCTCCCTTGGAAACACCATATATTTT

abundance: -
d_gene: TRBD1
j_gene: TRBJ2-1
v_gene: TRBV7-2
len: 16
CDR3aa: CASSFTPGQLNNEQFF
CDR3nt: TGTGCCAGCAGCTTCACCCCGGGACAGCTAAACAATGAGCAGTTCTTC

abundance: -
d_gene: -
j_gene: TRBJ2-7
v_gene: TRBV5-5
len: 15
CDR3aa: CASSLRETPSYEQYF
CDR3nt: TGTGCCAGCAGCTTGAGAGAAACCCCCTCCTACGAGCAGTACTTC

abundance: once
d_gene: TRBD2
j_gene: TRBJ2-3
v_gene: TRBV27
len: 17
CDR3aa: CASSLSIGTRKADTQYF
CDR3nt: TGTGCCAGCAGTTTATCTATCGGGACTAGAAAGGCCGATACGCAGTATTTT

abundance: once
d_gene: -
j_gene: TRBJ1-3
v_gene: TRBV2
len: 14
CDR3aa: CASSDGQLGNTIYF
CDR3nt: TGTGCCAGCAGTGATGGACAGCTTGGAAACACCATATATTTT

abundance: -
d_gene: TRBD2
j_gene: TRBJ2-2
v_gene: TRBV30
len: 16
CDR3aa: CAWSALGTSGTGELFF
CDR3nt: TGTGCCTGGAGTGCCCTCGGGACTAGCGGCACCGGGGAGCTGTTTTTT

abundance: -
d_gene: -
j_gene: TRBJ2-7
v_gene: TRBV10-3
len: 15
CDR3aa: CAISEPEQGWREQYF
CDR3nt: TGTGCCATCAGTGAACCGGAACAGGGATGGAGGGAGCAGTACTTC

abundance: -
d_gene: -
j_gene: TRBJ2-1
v_gene: TRBV29-1
len: 14
CDR3aa: CSVVTAELGNEQFF
CDR3nt: TGCAGCGTTGTAACCGCGGAGCTTGGTAATGAGCAGTTCTTC

abundance: medium-sized
d_gene: -
j_gene: TRBJ1-5
v_gene: TRBV7-9
len: 12
CDR3aa: CASGGGNHAQHF
CDR3nt: TGTGCCAGTGGGGGGGGAAATCACGCCCAGCATTTT

abundance: few
d_gene: -
j_gene: TRBJ1-5
v_gene: TRBV7-9
len: 15
CDR3aa: CASSSGTNSNQPQHF
CDR3nt: TGTGCCAGCAGCTCAGGGACAAATAGCAATCAGCCCCAGCATTTT

abundance: few
d_gene: -
j_gene: TRBJ2-7
v_gene: TRBV5-5
len: 16
CDR3aa: CASSLEEFTNPHEQYF
CDR3nt: TGTGCCAGCAGCTTAGAGGAGTTCACGAACCCCCACGAGCAGTACTTC

abundance: -
d_gene: -
j_gene: TRBJ2-5
v_gene: TRBV14
len: 15
CDR3aa: CASSQGPGKEETQYF
CDR3nt: TGTGCCAGCAGCCAAGGGCCGGGAAAAGAAGAGACCCAGTACTTC

abundance: -
d_gene: -
j_gene: TRBJ2-5
v_gene: TRBV7-9
len: 15
CDR3aa: CASSHGEKLQETQYF
CDR3nt: TGTGCCAGCAGCCACGGGGAAAAACTCCAGGAGACCCAGTACTTC